A single TCR beta chain is shown here with its context. Its antigen remains undetermined. Per-nucleotide qualities are absent, and no much larger clonotype sits a single base away. This record belongs to a study of identifying expanded T cells in peripheral blood (dated by TCRdb to the late 2010s). Some background on the complete study: Technical replicates were generated by sequencing separate aliquots of the same genomic DNA pool, with four replicates compared pairwise.

During the collection period, no immune events, such as infections, were documented for the healthy donors. Time-dependent variance in a beta-binomial model of T-cell clone differential abundance was calibrated using healthy-donor blood repertoires as a training cohort. The training cohort included 10 healthy donors, of whom 3 were female and 7 were male. Donor ages ranged from roughly 29 to 64 years, with an average of approximately 43 years. Whole blood was collected from each healthy donor at three time points spaced two weeks apart and obtained from a commercial supplier. For immunosequencing, genomic DNA was extracted from whole blood that had not been sorted. V loses 6 bases at its end and J loses 2 bases; junction bases beyond the gene matches: 3. The CDR3 covers 13 residues, taking in both the cysteine and the phenylalanine. Just the 39-base CDR3 DNA is kept, in frame starting at base 1. For CDR1 and CDR2, the germline V gene (reference sequence) lists MNHNY and SVGAGI.

Broader findings and caveats from the paper: The authors expected that biological variance in healthy repertoires might rise further over much longer intervals, such as months to years. The binomial model flagged about 1.2 differentially abundant clones between technical replicates, compared with about 16.4 over approximately two weeks and 18 to 20 over around four weeks. For all healthy donors, the variance in clone template counts between roughly 2-week samples rose significantly as total template count increased. The beta-binomial model significantly reduced the number of clones called differentially abundant and the false-positive rate across all healthy-donor time intervals.

TCRbeta CDR3 regions were profiled by bias-controlled multiplex PCR amplification of genomic DNA with the immunoSEQ Assay. The paper's processing steps were these. To quantify the absolute abundance of each unique TCRbeta CDR3 region, the sequences were collapsed and filtered. Two models were used to test differential abundance: a binomial model (Fisher-equivalent) and a beta-binomial model that adds time-dependent variance fitted from healthy donors. Clones with fewer than 5 combined templates were removed, and a clone was called differentially abundant if the clone's Benjamini-Hochberg FDR was below 0.01. Beta-binomial variance was modeled as a function of total template count across the two samples using the form v = (b*log(k)+a)^2. TCRdb's version of the immuneACCESS table is confined to in-frame rearrangements and falls short of the full clone set. An unresolved V gene accounts for under half of the shortfall where checked; the remainder is of unknown origin. V and J calls and clone size follow that table, whereas D and trimming were derived from the DNA. Across this sample there are approximately 90,000 clones, with roughly 90% seen only once. The ten largest clones represent approximately 4% of the sample.

Material: blood. The sequence joins TRBV6-6 to TRBJ2-7, with 8 junctional bases fitting TRBD2. This receptor was obtained from a person aged 18-70 years in good health. The DNA sequence reads TGTGCCAGCAGCGGGAGGGACGCCTACGAGCAGTACTTC. This sequence encodes CASSGRDAYEQYF.